This T cell receptor beta chain comes out of a study of T cell responses to AZD1222 COVID-19 vaccine. This CDR3 is built from 13 residues. The data were produced by immunoSEQ multiplex PCR, yet TCRdb's version contains in-frame clones alone and is incomplete. The sample records around 130,000 clones, 88% being singletons. Notes on this clone: Germline is not matched at one junction end, which may reflect a read error.

The clonotype comes from an adult in good health. Sequences were derived from peripheral blood, sampled on day 0 of MenACWY control vaccination. The V call is TRBV12-3 or TRBV12-4, the J call TRBJ2-7; D possibly corresponds to TRBD2 (5 bases). In DNA, the CDR3 is TGTGCCAGCAGCCCTCCCCTAGGAGGCAAGACCTCATTC. Its protein is CASSPPLGGKTSF.